This TCR beta chain was obtained from a study of shared clonotypes between healthy human individuals. The data were produced by immunoSEQ multiplex PCR, yet TCRdb's version contains in-frame clones alone and is incomplete. Of some 1.1 million clones in the sample, 70% to 85% were seen once. After removal of 7 bases from V and 4 bases from J, the junction contained 10 bases not matched to a gene. CDR1 is PRHDT, CDR2 FYEKMQ, per germline (reference sequence). The CDR3 consists of 16 residues. Sequencing was performed on memory CD4+ T cells from PBMCs. Specified subset: CD45RA-negative fraction. The source is a man aged 18 to 29 in good health. Some clones in this sample may be carry-over from other donors' samples. The chain joins TRBV13 to TRBJ2-7; 13 nucleotides agree with TRBD2. CDR3 amino acids: CASNHALAGGPYEQYF. In nucleotides, the CDR3 is TGTGCCAGCAACCACGCACTAGCGGGAGGGCCTTACGAGCAGTACTTC.